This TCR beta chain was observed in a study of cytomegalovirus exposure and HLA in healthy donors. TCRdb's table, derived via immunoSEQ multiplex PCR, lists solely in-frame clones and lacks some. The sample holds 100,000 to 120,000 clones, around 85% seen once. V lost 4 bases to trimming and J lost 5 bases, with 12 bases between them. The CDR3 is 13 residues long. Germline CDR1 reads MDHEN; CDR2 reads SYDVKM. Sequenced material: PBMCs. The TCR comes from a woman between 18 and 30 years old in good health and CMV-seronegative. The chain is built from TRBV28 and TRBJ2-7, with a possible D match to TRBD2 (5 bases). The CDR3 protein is CASSYVAGDEQYF. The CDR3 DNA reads TGTGCCAGCAGTTATGTTGCGGGCGACGAGCAGTACTTC. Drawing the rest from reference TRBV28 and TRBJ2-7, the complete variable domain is DVKVTQSSRYLVKRTGEKVFLECVQDMDHENMFWYRQDPGLGLRLIYFSYDVKMKEKGDIPEGYSVSREKKERFSLILESASTNQTSMYLCASSYVAGDEQYFGPGTRLTVT.